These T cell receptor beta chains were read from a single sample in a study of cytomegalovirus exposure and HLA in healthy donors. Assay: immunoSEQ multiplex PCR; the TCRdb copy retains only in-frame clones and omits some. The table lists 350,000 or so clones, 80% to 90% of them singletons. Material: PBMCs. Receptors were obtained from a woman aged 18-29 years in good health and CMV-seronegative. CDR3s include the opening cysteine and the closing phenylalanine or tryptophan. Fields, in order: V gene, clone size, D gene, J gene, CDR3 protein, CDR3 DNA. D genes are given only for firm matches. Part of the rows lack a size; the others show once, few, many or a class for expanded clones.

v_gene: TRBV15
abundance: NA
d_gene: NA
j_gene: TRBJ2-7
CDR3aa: CATSRDIGVTGEQYF
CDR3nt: TGTGCCACCAGCAGAGATATAGGAGTTACGGGCGAGCAGTACTTC

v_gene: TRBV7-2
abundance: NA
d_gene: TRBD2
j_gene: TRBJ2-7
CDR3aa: CASSLAPGLAYEQYF
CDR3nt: TGTGCCAGCAGCTTAGCGCCGGGACTAGCCTACGAGCAGTACTTC

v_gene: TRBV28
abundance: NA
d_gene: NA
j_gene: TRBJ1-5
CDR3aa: CASGSGNQPQHF
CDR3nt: TGTGCCAGCGGGTCAGGGAATCAGCCCCAGCATTTT

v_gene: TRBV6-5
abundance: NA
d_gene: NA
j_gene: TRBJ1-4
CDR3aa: CASSYTTVDEKLFF
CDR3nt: TGTGCCAGCAGTTATACCACAGTAGATGAAAAACTGTTTTTT

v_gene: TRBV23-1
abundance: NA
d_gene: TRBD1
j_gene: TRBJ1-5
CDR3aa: CASSLVQGERSNQPQHF
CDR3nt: TGCGCCAGCAGTCTCGTCCAGGGGGAGAGGAGCAATCAGCCCCAGCATTTT

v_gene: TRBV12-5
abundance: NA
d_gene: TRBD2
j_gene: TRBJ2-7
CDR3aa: CASGWGGPDEQYF
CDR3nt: TGTGCTAGTGGTTGGGGAGGGCCGGACGAGCAGTACTTC

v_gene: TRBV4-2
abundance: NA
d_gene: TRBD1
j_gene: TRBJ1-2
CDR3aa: CASSQSGTGDYGYTF
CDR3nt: TGTGCCAGCAGCCAATCGGGGACAGGGGACTATGGCTACACCTTC

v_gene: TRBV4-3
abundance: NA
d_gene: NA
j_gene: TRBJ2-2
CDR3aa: CASSQEGHSGELFF
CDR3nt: TGCGCCAGCAGCCAAGAGGGCCATAGCGGGGAGCTGTTTTTT

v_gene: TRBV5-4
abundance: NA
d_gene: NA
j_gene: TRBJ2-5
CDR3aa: CASSLGSGWETQYF
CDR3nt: TGTGCCAGCAGCTTGGGGTCAGGGTGGGAGACCCAGTACTTC

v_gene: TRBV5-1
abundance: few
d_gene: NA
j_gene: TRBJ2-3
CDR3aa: CASSIGSSSTDTQYF
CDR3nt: TGCGCCAGCAGCATTGGGAGTTCTTCGACAGATACGCAGTATTTT

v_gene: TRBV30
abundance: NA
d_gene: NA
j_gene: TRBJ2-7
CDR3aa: CAWSDSGTGGYEQYF
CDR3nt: TGTGCCTGGAGCGACTCCGGGACTGGAGGCTACGAGCAGTACTTC

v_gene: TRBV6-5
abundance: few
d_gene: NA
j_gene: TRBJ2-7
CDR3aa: CASTNTGDEQYF
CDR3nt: TGTGCCAGCACTAACACGGGGGACGAGCAGTACTTC

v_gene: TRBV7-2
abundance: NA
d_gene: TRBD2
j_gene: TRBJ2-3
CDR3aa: CASSLTSGNTDTQYF
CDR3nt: TGTGCCAGCAGCTTAACTAGCGGAAACACAGATACGCAGTATTTT

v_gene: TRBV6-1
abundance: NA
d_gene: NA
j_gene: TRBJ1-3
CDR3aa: CASSELGGGNTIYF
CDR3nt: TGTGCCAGCAGTGAATTGGGGGGAGGAAACACCATATATTTT

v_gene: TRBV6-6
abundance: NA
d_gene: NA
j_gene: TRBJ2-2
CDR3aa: CASRVPAQAGGELFF
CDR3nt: TGTGCCAGCAGGGTACCCGCGCAGGCGGGCGGGGAGCTGTTTTTT

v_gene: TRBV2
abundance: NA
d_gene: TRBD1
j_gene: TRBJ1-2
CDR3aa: CASSATPGTANYGYTF
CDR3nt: TGTGCCAGCAGTGCGACCCCCGGGACAGCAAACTATGGCTACACCTTC

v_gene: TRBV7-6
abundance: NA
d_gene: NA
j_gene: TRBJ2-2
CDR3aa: CASSVYRETTGELFF
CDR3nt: TGTGCCAGCAGCGTCTACAGGGAGACCACCGGGGAGCTGTTTTTT

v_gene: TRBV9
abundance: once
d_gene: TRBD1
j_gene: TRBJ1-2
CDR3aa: CASSVGGTGTSYGYTF
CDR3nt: TGTGCCAGCAGCGTAGGTGGGACAGGGACGAGCTATGGCTACACCTTC

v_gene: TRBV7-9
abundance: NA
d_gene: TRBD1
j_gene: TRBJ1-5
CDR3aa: CASSGGTVPNQPQHF
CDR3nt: TGTGCCAGCAGCGGCGGGACAGTACCGAATCAGCCCCAGCATTTT

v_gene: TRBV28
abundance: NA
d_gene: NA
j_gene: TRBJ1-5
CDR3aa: CASSSQVGNQPQHF
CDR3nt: TGTGCCAGCAGTTCCCAGGTCGGCAATCAGCCCCAGCATTTT